This section outlines one T cell receptor (beta chain) sequence together with its context. The CDR3 spans 13 residues. From germline, CDR1 is SGHAT and CDR2 FQNNGV. Between the trimmed V and J ends, which lost 3 bases and 2 bases, there was a span of 8 bases. This entry belongs to a study of blood T cell repertoires in COVID-19. Using immunoSEQ multiplex PCR, the repertoire was profiled, and TCRdb retains in-frame clones only, with some absent. This table holds some 260,000 clones, about 90% found once. The rearrangement uses TRBV11-2 and TRBJ2-7; the D is unclear. Specimen: peripheral blood. This receptor was identified in a woman between 70 and 85 years old with COVID-19, enrolled during active disease. CDR3 bases: TGTGCCAGCAGCTTTACTCCGACCTACGAGCAGTACTTC. It codes for CASSFTPTYEQYF. Supplemented by reference TRBV11-2 and TRBJ2-7, the full variable domain reads EAGVAQSPRYKIIEKRQSVAFWCNPISGHATLYWYQQILGQGPKLLIQFQNNGVVDDSQLPKDRFSAERLKGVDSTLKIQPAKLEDSAVYLCASSFTPTYEQYFGPGTRLTVT.